The entry below gives a single T cell receptor (beta chain) sequence along with its context. Its antigen is currently unknown. Data came from immunoSEQ multiplex PCR; TCRdb stores just in-frame clones and leaves some out. The sample holds more than 60,000 clones, 70% to 90% seen once. Time point defined: neoterminal ileum biopsy at postoperative endoscopy, about 6 months after surgery. This CDR3 comprises 12 residues. Germline V lookup: CDR1 SEHNR, CDR2 FQNEAQ (reference sequence). Trimming pared 4 bases from V and 8 bases from J, leaving 11 bases between. These data are taken from a study of T cell repertoires in ileal Crohn's disease. Study as a whole: Thiopurines (about eleven) or anti-TNF agents (about 19) were given postoperatively to about half. The M6 sample came from neoterminal ileum during colonoscopy after surgery.

Findings and limits, study-wide: Compared with CD4 T cells, sorted CD8 cells carried more expanded clones. Every patient over 26.8% clonality showed endoscopic recurrence.

The chain has TRBV7-9 and TRBJ1-2; D not resolved. This TCR was recovered from an adult with Crohn's disease. The sequenced sample consisted of ileal tissue. This chain's CDR3 is CASSSTGEGYTF. CDR3 nucleotides: TGTGCCAGCAGCTCCACTGGTGAAGGCTACACCTTC.